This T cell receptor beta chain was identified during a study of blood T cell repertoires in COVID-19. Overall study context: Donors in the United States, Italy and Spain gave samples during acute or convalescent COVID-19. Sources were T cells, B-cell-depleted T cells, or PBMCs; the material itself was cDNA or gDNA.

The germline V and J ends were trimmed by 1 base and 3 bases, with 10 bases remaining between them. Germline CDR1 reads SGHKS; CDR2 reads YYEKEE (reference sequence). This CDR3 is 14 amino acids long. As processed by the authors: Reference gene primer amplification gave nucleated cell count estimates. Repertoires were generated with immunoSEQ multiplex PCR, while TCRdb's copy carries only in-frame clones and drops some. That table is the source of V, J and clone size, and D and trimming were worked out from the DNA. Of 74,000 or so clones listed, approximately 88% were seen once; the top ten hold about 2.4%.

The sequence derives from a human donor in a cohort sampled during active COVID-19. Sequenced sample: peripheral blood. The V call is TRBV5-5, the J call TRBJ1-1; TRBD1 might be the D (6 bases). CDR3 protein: CASSLRRGHTEAFF. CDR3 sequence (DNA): TGTGCCAGCAGCTTGCGCAGGGGTCACACTGAAGCTTTCTTT.